This TCR beta chain came from a study of long-term antiretroviral therapy in people with HIV. General study results and limits: ART-treated samples gained diversity yet remained below transplant donor controls. HIV repertoires had narrower CDR3 length ranges than controls.

CDR1 KGHSH and CDR2 LQKENI come from the germline V gene. There are 15 residues in the CDR3. After removal of 5 bases from V and 3 bases from J, the junction contained 6 bases not matched to a gene. At survey level, the immunoSEQ assay was run in its v3.0 version. Using immunoSEQ multiplex PCR, the repertoire was profiled, and TCRdb retains in-frame clones only, with some absent. The table has 25,000 to 30,000 clones, 91% seen once. As to this clone: Its antigen is unidentified.

Each participant with HIV received care in the United States. Prior to DNA extraction, the samples held 1-10 million cryopreserved PBMC. The rearrangement uses TRBV18 and TRBJ1-4; 7 bases are a match to TRBD1. This clonotype was obtained from a man aged 18-30 years with HIV. The material was unsorted PBMCs, obtained 3.1 years after starting antiretroviral therapy. In nucleotides, the CDR3 is TGTGCCAGCTCAATGAGGGGGCCTGCTAATGAAAAACTGTTTTTT. Protein product: CASSMRGPANEKLFF.